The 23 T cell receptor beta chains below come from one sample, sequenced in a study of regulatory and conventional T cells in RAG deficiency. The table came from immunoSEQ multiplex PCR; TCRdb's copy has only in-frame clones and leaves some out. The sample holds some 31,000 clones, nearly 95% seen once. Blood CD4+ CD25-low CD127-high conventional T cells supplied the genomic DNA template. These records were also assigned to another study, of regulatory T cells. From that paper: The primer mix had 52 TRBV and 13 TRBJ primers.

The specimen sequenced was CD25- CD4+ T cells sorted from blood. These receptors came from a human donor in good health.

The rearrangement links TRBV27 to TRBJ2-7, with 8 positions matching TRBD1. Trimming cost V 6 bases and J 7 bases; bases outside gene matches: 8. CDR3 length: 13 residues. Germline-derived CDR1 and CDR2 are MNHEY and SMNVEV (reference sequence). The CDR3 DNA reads TGTGCCAGCAGCCTCAGCCGACAGGGGGAGCAGTACTTC. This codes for CASSLSRQGEQYF.

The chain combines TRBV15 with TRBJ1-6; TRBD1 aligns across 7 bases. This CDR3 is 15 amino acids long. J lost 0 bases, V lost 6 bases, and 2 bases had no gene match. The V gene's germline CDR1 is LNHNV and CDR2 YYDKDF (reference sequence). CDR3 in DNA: TGTGCCACCAGGGGACAGAGCTCCTATAATTCACCCCTCCACTTT. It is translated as CATRGQSSYNSPLHF.

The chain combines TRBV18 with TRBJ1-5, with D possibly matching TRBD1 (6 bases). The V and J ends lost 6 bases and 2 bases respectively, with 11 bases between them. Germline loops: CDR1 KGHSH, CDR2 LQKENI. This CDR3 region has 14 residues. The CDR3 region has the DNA TGTGCCAGCTCCGTGGACAGTGGCAATCAGCCCCAGCATTTT. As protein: CASSVDSGNQPQHF.

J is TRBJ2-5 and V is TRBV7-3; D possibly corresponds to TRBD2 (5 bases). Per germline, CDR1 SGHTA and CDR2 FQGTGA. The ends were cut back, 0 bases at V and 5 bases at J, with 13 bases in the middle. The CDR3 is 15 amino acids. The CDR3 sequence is CASSLTGLAAETQYF. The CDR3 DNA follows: TGTGCCAGCAGCTTAACTGGGCTAGCTGCCGAGACCCAGTACTTC.

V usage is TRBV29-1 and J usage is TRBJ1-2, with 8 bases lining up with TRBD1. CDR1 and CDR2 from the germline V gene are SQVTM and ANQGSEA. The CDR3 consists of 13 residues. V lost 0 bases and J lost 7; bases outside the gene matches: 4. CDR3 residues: CSVEDRGLSGYTF. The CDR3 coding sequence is TGCAGCGTTGAAGACAGGGGGCTCAGTGGCTACACCTTC.

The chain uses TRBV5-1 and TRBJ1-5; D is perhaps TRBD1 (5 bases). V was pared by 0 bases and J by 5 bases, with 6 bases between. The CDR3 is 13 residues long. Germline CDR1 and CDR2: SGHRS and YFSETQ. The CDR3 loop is CASSLAGDQPQHF. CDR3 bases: TGCGCCAGCAGCTTGGCGGGGGATCAGCCCCAGCATTTT.

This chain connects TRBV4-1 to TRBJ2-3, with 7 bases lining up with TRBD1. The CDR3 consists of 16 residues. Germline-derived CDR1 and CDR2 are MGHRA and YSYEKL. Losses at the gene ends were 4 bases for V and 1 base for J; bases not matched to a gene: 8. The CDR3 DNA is TGCGCCAGCAGCCCCCCCCGACAGGGAGGCACAGATACGCAGTATTTT. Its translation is CASSPPRQGGTDTQYF.

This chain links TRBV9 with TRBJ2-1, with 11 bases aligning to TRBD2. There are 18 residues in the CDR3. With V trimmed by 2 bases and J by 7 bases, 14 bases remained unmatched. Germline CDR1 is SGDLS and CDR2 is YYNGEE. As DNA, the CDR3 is TGTGCCAGCAGCGTGGGTACTAGCGGGGGCCTGGGAAGGAATGAGCAGTTCTTC. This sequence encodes CASSVGTSGGLGRNEQFF.

The DNA of the CDR3 is TGTGCCAGCGCCCGCTTCACCGGGAACACTGAAGCTTTCTTT. This sequence encodes CASARFTGNTEAFF. J is TRBJ1-1 and V is TRBV28; D unclear. Germline loops: CDR1 MDHEN, CDR2 SYDVKM. CDR3 length: 14 amino acids. V gave up 8 bases and J gave up 1 base, with 14 bases separating them.

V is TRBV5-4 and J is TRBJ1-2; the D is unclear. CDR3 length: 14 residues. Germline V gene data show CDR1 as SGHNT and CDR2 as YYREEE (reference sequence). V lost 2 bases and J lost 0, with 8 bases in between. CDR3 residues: CASSLRTSNYGYTF. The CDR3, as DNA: TGTGCCAGCAGCTTACGGACTTCTAACTATGGCTACACCTTC.

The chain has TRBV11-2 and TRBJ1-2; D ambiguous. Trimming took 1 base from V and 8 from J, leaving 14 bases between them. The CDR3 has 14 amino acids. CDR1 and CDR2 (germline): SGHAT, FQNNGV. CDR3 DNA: TGTGCCAGCAGCTTAGGGGCAGTGACTATAGGCTACACCTTC. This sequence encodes CASSLGAVTIGYTF.

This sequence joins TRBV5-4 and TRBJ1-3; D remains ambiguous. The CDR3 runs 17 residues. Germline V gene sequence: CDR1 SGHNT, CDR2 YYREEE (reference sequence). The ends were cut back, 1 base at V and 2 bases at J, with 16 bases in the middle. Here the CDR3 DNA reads TGTGCCAGCAGCTTGTACGGGTCTTCCCCAGCTGGAAACACCATATATTTT. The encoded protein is CASSLYGSSPAGNTIYF.

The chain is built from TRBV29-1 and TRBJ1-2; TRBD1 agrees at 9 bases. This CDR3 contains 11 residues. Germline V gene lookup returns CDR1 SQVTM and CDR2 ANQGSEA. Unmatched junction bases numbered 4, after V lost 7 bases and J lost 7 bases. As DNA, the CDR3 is TGCAGCGCCATGACAGGGGGTGGCTACACCTTC. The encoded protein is CSAMTGGGYTF.

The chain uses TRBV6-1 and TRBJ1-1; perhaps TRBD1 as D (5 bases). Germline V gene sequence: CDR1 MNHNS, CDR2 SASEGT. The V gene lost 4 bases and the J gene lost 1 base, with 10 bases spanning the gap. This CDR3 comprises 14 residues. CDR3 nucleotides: TGTGCCAGCAGTGCTAGACAGCAGAACACTGAAGCTTTCTTT. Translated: CASSARQQNTEAFF.

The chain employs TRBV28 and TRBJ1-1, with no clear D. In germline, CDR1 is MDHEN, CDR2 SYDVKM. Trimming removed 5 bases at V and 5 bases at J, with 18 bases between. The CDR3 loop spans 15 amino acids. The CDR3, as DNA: TGTGCCAGCAGTACGGGAAGGGATGGAGGAACTGAAGCTTTCTTT. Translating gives CASSTGRDGGTEAFF.

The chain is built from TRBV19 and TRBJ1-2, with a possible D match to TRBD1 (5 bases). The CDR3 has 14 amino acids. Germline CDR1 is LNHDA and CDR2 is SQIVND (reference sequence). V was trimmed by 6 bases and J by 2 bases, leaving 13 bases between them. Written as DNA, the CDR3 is TGTGCCAGTAGCCCCCCGGCAGGGAACTATGGCTACACCTTC. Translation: CASSPPAGNYGYTF.

The CDR3 spells CASSLAITTEAGGRETQYF. The CDR3 nucleotides read TGCGCCAGCAGCTTGGCCATTACTACCGAGGCGGGGGGCCGAGAGACCCAGTACTTC. The rearrangement joins TRBV5-1 to TRBJ2-5, with 8 bases fitting TRBD2. The length of the CDR3 is 19 residues. CDR1 is SGHRS, CDR2 YFSETQ, per germline. With 0 bases clipped from V and 4 bases from J, the junction kept 17 bases outside the gene matches.

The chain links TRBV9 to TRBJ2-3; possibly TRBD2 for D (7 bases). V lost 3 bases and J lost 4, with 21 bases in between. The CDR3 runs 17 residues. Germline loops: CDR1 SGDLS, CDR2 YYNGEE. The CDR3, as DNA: TGTGCCAGCAGCGGCCCCCTGGGAGGGAAGGGGGCAGATACGCAGTATTTT. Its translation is CASSGPLGGKGADTQYF.

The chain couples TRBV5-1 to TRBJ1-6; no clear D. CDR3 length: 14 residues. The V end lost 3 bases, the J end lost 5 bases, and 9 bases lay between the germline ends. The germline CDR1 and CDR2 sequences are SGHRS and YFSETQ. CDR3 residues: CASSYTINNSPLHF. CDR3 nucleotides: TGCGCCAGCAGCTACACTATTAATAATTCACCCCTCCACTTT.

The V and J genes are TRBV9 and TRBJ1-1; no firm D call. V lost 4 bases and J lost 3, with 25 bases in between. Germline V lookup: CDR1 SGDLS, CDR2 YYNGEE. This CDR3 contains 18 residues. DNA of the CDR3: TGTGCCAGCAGCCTTGGCCCCGGGCAGGCCGGGATCGACACTGAAGCTTTCTTT. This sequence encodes CASSLGPGQAGIDTEAFF.

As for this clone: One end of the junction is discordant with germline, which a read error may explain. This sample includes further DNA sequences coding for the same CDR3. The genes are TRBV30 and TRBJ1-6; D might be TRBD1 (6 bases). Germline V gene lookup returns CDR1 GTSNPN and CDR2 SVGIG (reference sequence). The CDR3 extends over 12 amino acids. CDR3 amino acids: CAWNRENSPLHF. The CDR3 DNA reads TGTGCCTGGAACAGGGAAAATTCCCCCCTCCACTTT.

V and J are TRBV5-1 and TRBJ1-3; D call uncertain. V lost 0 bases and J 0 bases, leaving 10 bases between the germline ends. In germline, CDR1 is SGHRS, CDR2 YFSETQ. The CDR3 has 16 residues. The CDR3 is CASSLAPRGSGNTIYF. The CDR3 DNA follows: TGCGCCAGCAGCTTGGCACCGAGAGGCTCTGGAAACACCATATATTTT.

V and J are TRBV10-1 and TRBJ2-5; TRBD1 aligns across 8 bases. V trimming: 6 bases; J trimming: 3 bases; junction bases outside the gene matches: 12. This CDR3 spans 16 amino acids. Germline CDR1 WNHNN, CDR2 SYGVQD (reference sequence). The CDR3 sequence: CASSAHPDRVEETQYF. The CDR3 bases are TGCGCCAGCAGCGCGCACCCGGACAGGGTGGAAGAGACCCAGTACTTC.